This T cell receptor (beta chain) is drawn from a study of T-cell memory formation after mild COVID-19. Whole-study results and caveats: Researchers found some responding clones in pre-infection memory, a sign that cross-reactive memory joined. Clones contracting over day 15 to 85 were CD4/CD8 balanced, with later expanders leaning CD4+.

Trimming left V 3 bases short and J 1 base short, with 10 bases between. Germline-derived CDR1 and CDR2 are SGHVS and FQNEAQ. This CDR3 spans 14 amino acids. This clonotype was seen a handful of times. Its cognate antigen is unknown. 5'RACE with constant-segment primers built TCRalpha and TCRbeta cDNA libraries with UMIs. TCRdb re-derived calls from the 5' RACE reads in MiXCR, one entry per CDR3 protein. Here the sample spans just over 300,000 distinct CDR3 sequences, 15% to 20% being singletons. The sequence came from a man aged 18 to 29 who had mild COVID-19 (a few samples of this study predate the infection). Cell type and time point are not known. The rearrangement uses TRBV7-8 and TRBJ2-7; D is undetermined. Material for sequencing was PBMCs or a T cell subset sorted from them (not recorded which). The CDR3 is CASSFGGESYEQYF. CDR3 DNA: TGTGCCAGCAGCTTTGGCGGAGAATCCTACGAGCAGTACTTC.